A selection of T cell receptor beta chains follows, all from one sample in a study of blood T cell repertoires in COVID-19. Assay: immunoSEQ multiplex PCR; the TCRdb copy retains only in-frame clones and omits some. The sample shows fewer than 300,000 clones, roughly 87% of them seen only once. Sequencing used peripheral blood. Receptor source: a young man with active or convalescent COVID-19. CDR3s include the opening cysteine and the closing phenylalanine or tryptophan. The order of the fields is clone size, D gene, J gene, V gene, CDR3 DNA, CDR3 protein. The D gene is left open where the match is weak. Expanded clones get a size class; other rows say once, few or many, or leave the size out.

NA NA TRBJ2-3 TRBV11-2 TGTGCCAGCAGCTTATTGGATGTGAGAGACTTGACTGCAGATACGCAGTATTTT CASSLLDVRDLTADTQYF
NA TRBD1 TRBJ2-7 TRBV2 TGTGCCAGCAGTGGAGACAGGGGTGGCGAGCAGTACTTC CASSGDRGGEQYF
NA TRBD1 TRBJ2-7 TRBV3-1/TRBV3-2 TGTGCCAGCAGCCAAGCTGGACAGGCGTACTTC CASSQAGQAYF
NA NA TRBJ2-1 TRBV6-5 TGTGCCACCTCCCAGGGGGGTTTCGATGAGCAGTTCTTC CATSQGGFDEQFF
NA NA TRBJ2-2 TRBV4-1 TGCGCCAGCAGCCAAGAGATTGCCAGAACCGGGGAGCTGTTTTTT CASSQEIARTGELFF
NA NA TRBJ2-2 TRBV9 TGTGCCAGCAGCGTAGTTTCAGGGATCGGGGAGCTGTTTTTT CASSVVSGIGELFF
NA NA TRBJ1-2 TRBV12-3/TRBV12-4 TGTGCCAGCAGTTTTTCCCGGGGCTACACCTTC CASSFSRGYTF
NA TRBD1 TRBJ1-1 TRBV6-5 TGTGCCAGCACCGAAGGGACAGCCACTGAAGCTTTCTTT CASTEGTATEAFF
NA NA TRBJ1-4 TRBV18 TGTGCCAGCTCACCACCCTTGGAGCCTGAAAAACTGTTTTTT CASSPPLEPEKLFF
NA NA TRBJ1-3 TRBV7-6 TGTGCCAGCAGCTTAGGTCAGGGTTCTGGAAACACCATATATTTT CASSLGQGSGNTIYF
NA TRBD2 TRBJ2-7 TRBV7-2 TGTGCCAGCAGCTTAGGACTAGCGGCCTCCTACGAGCAGTACTTC CASSLGLAASYEQYF
NA TRBD1 TRBJ1-4 TRBV19 TGTGCCAGTAGTATAGGGGACAGGGTACGGGAAAAACTGTTTTTT CASSIGDRVREKLFF
NA TRBD1 TRBJ1-6 TRBV19 TGTGCCAGTAGTTTCGACGGGACAGGGTTCGGCTCACCCCTCCACTTT CASSFDGTGFGSPLHF
once TRBD1 TRBJ2-5 TRBV5-4 TGTGCCAGCAGCATCGGGACAGAAGAGACCCAGTACTTC CASSIGTEETQYF
NA NA TRBJ2-2 TRBV10-3 TGTGCCATCAGTGAGTTCGGAGTCACCGGGGAGCTGTTTTTT CAISEFGVTGELFF
NA TRBD2 TRBJ2-7 TRBV10-3 TGTGCCAACTCACCCTCGGGGGGGGACGAGCAGTACTTC CANSPSGGDEQYF
once NA TRBJ2-2 TRBV3-1/TRBV3-2 TGTGCCAGCAGCCGCCGTACGAGCGCGAACACCGGGGAGCTGTTTTTT CASSRRTSANTGELFF
few TRBD2 TRBJ2-2 TRBV7-9 TGTGCCAGCAGTCCCCCTAGCGGGGGGACCCCAAACGGGGAGCTGTTTTTT CASSPPSGGTPNGELFF
NA NA TRBJ1-5 TRBV6-1 TGTGCCAGCAGTGAAGCTGAGAACAGCAATCAGCCCCAGCATTTT CASSEAENSNQPQHF
NA TRBD2 TRBJ2-7 TRBV7-6 TGTGCCAGCAGCTTAGGCGGGGGGGCTATAGACGAGCAGTACTTC CASSLGGGAIDEQYF
NA NA TRBJ1-5 TRBV7-8 TGTGCCAGCAGCGACCAGACTACTAGCAATCAGCCCCAGCATTTT CASSDQTTSNQPQHF
NA TRBD2 TRBJ2-1 TRBV7-8 TGTGCCAGCAGCCCCACTAGCGGGGGATACAATGAGCAGTTCTTC CASSPTSGGYNEQFF
NA NA TRBJ2-7 TRBV20-1 TGCAGTGCTAGTAGGGGGTTGGTCTCCTACGAGCAGTACTTC CSASRGLVSYEQYF
NA TRBD1 TRBJ2-7 TRBV6-4 TGTGCCAGCCTCCCCCCAACGGTCAGGGGGAACGAGCAGTACTTC CASLPPTVRGNEQYF
NA TRBD2 TRBJ2-5 TRBV5-6 TGTGCCAGCTCCCTAGCGGGGGTACGACAAGAGACCCAGTACTTC CASSLAGVRQETQYF
NA TRBD1 TRBJ2-1 TRBV24-1 TGTGCCACCAGTGACCGGACAGGTGAGCAGTTCTTC CATSDRTGEQFF
NA NA TRBJ1-1 TRBV12-1 TGTGCCAGCAGCTTCGGCGGCTCTCTGGTCTTT CASSFGGSLVF
NA TRBD2 TRBJ2-3 TRBV2 TGTGCCAGCAACCTAGCGGGGAGCACAGATACGCAGTATTTT CASNLAGSTDTQYF
NA TRBD1 TRBJ1-1 TRBV6-6 TGTGCCAGCAGTCCGGACCGGGGACAGGGGCCCGATGAAGCTTTCTTT CASSPDRGQGPDEAFF
NA NA TRBJ2-3 TRBV19 TGTGCCAGTAGTATGGGGTCAGGGGCAGATACGCAGTATTTT CASSMGSGADTQYF
NA TRBD1 TRBJ2-3 TRBV10-3 TGTGCCATCAGCGTATCGGACAGGGCAGATACGCAGTATTTT CAISVSDRADTQYF